The 20 T cell receptor beta chains given below trace back to one sample, sequenced in a study of T-cell reconstitution after alpha-beta-depleted transplantation in children. Unique molecular identifiers were used to barcode this TCRbeta library. TCRdb reanalysed the PCR reads using MiXCR and keeps one entry per CDR3 protein. The sample shows some 350,000 distinct CDR3 sequences, 9% to 12% of them seen only once. The material was PBMCs from the stem cell graft donor, obtained from the stem cell graft. These receptors all come from a human donor who donated a stem cell graft to a child with acute lymphoblastic leukemia.

The CDR3, as DNA: TGTGCCAGCAGCTTAGTGGCAGGGCGGGGGGCCAACGTCCTGACTTTC. This gives the protein CASSLVAGRGANVLTF. This sequence joins TRBV7-9 and TRBJ2-6; possibly TRBD1 for D (5 bases). Germline CDR1 and CDR2: SEHNR and FQNEAQ (reference sequence). The CDR3 is 16 amino acids. V shed 1 base and J shed 4 bases, with 11 bases lying between them. The full variable domain, in which reference TRBV7-9 and TRBJ2-6 provide the parts outside the CDR3, is DTGVSQNPRHKITKRGQNVTFRCDPISEHNRLYWYRQTLGQGPEFLTYFQNEAQLEKSRLLSDRFSAERPKGSFSTLEIQRTEQGDSAMYLCASSLVAGRGANVLTFGAGSRLTVL.

The CDR3 sequence is CASSLAANPGNTIYF. CDR3 in DNA: TGTGCCAGCAGCTTAGCAGCGAACCCTGGAAACACCATATATTTT. The chain employs TRBV7-2 and TRBJ1-3; D is uncertain. CDR1 SGHTA and CDR2 FQGNSA come from the germline V gene. V dropped 0 bases and J dropped 2 bases, with 8 bases sitting between them. The CDR3 sequence is 15 residues long. The full variable domain, its missing parts supplied by reference TRBV7-2 and TRBJ1-3, is GAGVSQSPSNKVTEKGKDVELRCDPISGHTALYWYRQSLGQGLEFLIYFQGNSAPDKSGLPSDRFSAERTGGSVSTLTIQRTQQEDSAVYLCASSLAANPGNTIYFGEGSWLTVV.

This clonotype was picked up a small number of times. J is TRBJ2-1 and V is TRBV11-2; tentatively, D is TRBD2 (6 bases). This CDR3 region has 16 residues. V dropped 5 bases and J dropped 4 bases, with 18 bases sitting between them. CDR1 and CDR2 from the germline V gene are SGHAT and FQNNGV. The CDR3 DNA sequence: TGTGCCAGCAGCCCCCAGACTAGGACCTTATACAATGAGCAGTTCTTC. It translates to CASSPQTRTLYNEQFF.

This clonotype was detected ten times or more. The rearrangement joins TRBV6-2 or TRBV6-3 to TRBJ2-7, with D possibly matching TRBD1 (6 bases). V lost 6 bases, J lost 4 bases, and 19 bases lay in between. From germline, CDR1 is MNHEY and CDR2 SVGEGT. This CDR3 has 15 amino acids. CDR3 sequence: CASSLEPGHKYEQYF. The DNA for the CDR3 is TGTGCCAGCAGCCTGGAACCGGGACACAAATACGAGCAGTACTTC.

This clonotype was counted at least ten times. The CDR3 loop reads CSVSVSTDTQYF. In DNA, the CDR3 is TGCAGCGTTTCAGTAAGCACAGATACGCAGTATTTT. The V and J genes are TRBV29-1 and TRBJ2-3; D gene unclear. The germline V and J ends were trimmed by 5 bases and 0 bases, with 6 bases remaining between them. CDR1 SQVTM and CDR2 ANQGSEA come from the germline V gene. The CDR3 length is 12 residues.

CDR3: CASSYSGTGEGLSEQFF. CDR3 sequence (DNA): TGTGCCAGCAGTTACTCAGGGACAGGGGAGGGACTCAGTGAGCAGTTCTTC. V is TRBV6-5 and J is TRBJ2-1; 10 bases agree with TRBD1. Per germline, CDR1 MNHEY and CDR2 SVGAGI. With V trimmed by 0 bases and J by 9 bases, 11 bases remained unmatched. This CDR3 contains 17 residues.

The chain links TRBV28 to TRBJ2-7; 7 nucleotides align to TRBD1. J was trimmed by 5 bases and V by 5 bases; bases with no gene match: 12. This CDR3 is built from 15 residues. The V gene's germline CDR1 is MDHEN and CDR2 SYDVKM. CDR3 sequence: CASSPPLQGENEQYF. CDR3 bases: TGTGCCAGCAGTCCCCCTCTGCAGGGGGAGAACGAGCAGTACTTC.

This clonotype was seen ten or more times. In DNA, the CDR3 is TGCAGTGCTAGTCACACAGGGGTAACTGAAGCTTTCTTT. Its protein product is CSASHTGVTEAFF. The V call is TRBV20-1, the J call TRBJ1-1, with 7 bases matching TRBD1. CDR1 and CDR2 from the germline V gene are DFQATT and SNEGSKA (reference sequence). The CDR3 is 13 amino acids. V was clipped by 3 bases and J by 5 bases; unmatched bases: 6.

This clonotype occurred a few times. This sequence joins TRBV4-1 and TRBJ2-3; D unresolved. V lost 1 base and J 3 bases, leaving 5 bases between the germline ends. This CDR3 region has 13 residues. Per the germline V gene, CDR1 is MGHRA and CDR2 is YSYEKL. This CDR3 is CASSQVPTDTQYF. The CDR3 nucleotides are TGCGCCAGCAGCCAAGTACCGACAGATACGCAGTATTTT.

This clonotype was recorded many times. DNA of the CDR3: TGTGCCAGCAGCTTATCTCCGGGACAGGAGGGAGACTACGAGCAGTACTTC. Protein sequence: CASSLSPGQEGDYEQYF. This chain joins TRBV7-9 and TRBJ2-7; TRBD1 aligns across 8 bases. The germline CDR1 and CDR2 sequences are SEHNR and FQNEAQ (reference sequence). V was clipped by 2 bases and J by 3 bases; unmatched bases: 12. CDR3 size: 17 residues. Filled out from reference TRBV7-9 and TRBJ2-7, the complete variable domain reads DTGVSQNPRHKITKRGQNVTFRCDPISEHNRLYWYRQTLGQGPEFLTYFQNEAQLEKSRLLSDRFSAERPKGSFSTLEIQRTEQGDSAMYLCASSLSPGQEGDYEQYFGPGTRLTVT.

This chain links TRBV12-3 or TRBV12-4 with TRBJ2-1; no clear D gene. The germline V and J ends were trimmed by 1 base and 3 bases, with 16 bases remaining between them. CDR3 length equals 17 residues. Here the CDR3 reads CASSLGDLMSYYNEQFF. CDR3 DNA: TGTGCCAGCAGTTTAGGTGACTTGATGAGTTACTACAATGAGCAGTTCTTC.

This clonotype was seen many times. The CDR3: CATSGRNEQFF. CDR3 DNA: TGCGCCACCTCGGGGAGGAATGAGCAGTTCTTC. The chain couples TRBV10-1 to TRBJ2-1; D may be TRBD2 (6 bases). CDR3 size: 11 residues. Per the germline V gene, CDR1 is WNHNN and CDR2 is SYGVQD (reference sequence). Trimming left V 10 bases short and J 7 bases short, with 11 bases between.

This clonotype was seen a handful of times. This chain connects TRBV5-1 to TRBJ1-2, with D perhaps matching TRBD1 (6 bases). The CDR3 is made up of 15 amino acids. Germline values: CDR1 SGHRS, CDR2 YFSETQ. Trimming pared 2 bases from V and 4 bases from J, leaving 15 bases between. For the CDR3, the DNA is TGCGCCAGCAGCTTAGGAGGGCGCAGGGGCTATGGCTACACCTTC. Translating gives CASSLGGRRGYGYTF.

In DNA form, the CDR3 reads TGTGCCAGCAGCCCCTCGGGAGGGAACGAGCAGTACTTC. This sequence encodes CASSPSGGNEQYF. The chain employs TRBV7-6 and TRBJ2-7; TRBD2 aligns across 8 bases. J was trimmed by 5 bases and V by 5 bases; bases with no gene match: 5. The germline V gene has CDR1 SGHVS and CDR2 FNYEAQ. This CDR3 is 13 amino acids long. Supplemented by reference TRBV7-6 and TRBJ2-7, the full variable domain reads GAGVSQSPRYKVTKRGQDVALRCDPISGHVSLYWYRQALGQGPEFLTYFNYEAQQDKSGLPNDRFSAERPEGSISTLTIQRTEQRDSAMYRCASSPSGGNEQYFGPGTRLTVT.

Turning to this clonotype: The CDR3 does not close with the conserved phenylalanine or tryptophan, likely indicating a read error. This chain connects TRBV24-1 to TRBJ2-3; no definite D call. The V end was cut by 4 bases, the J end by 5 bases, with 9 bases between. Germline-derived CDR1 and CDR2 are KGHDR and SFDVKD. The CDR3 spans 13 residues. The CDR3 protein is CATSERTLDTQYL. The CDR3 DNA sequence: TGTGCCACCAGTGAGAGGACGTTAGATACGCAGTATCTT.

Many counts were recorded for this clonotype. This chain uses TRBV5-1 with TRBJ2-1; no firm D call. The CDR3 length is 14 residues. Germline CDR1 is SGHRS and CDR2 is YFSETQ. The V gene lost 4 bases and the J gene lost 3 bases, with 11 bases spanning the gap. CDR3 sequence: CASSEVAHYNEQFF. CDR3 nucleotide sequence: TGCGCCAGCAGCGAGGTGGCCCACTACAATGAGCAGTTCTTC.

This chain links TRBV6-1 with TRBJ2-5; tentatively, D is TRBD1 (6 bases). This CDR3 spans 15 amino acids. The germline V and J ends were trimmed by 6 bases and 1 base, with 15 bases remaining between them. CDR1 is MNHNS and CDR2 is SASEGT in the germline V gene. This CDR3 reads CASRVQGSPQETQYF. The CDR3 bases are TGTGCCAGCAGGGTACAGGGTTCTCCCCAAGAGACCCAGTACTTC.

This clonotype was observed a few times. The V call is TRBV12-3 or TRBV12-4, the J call TRBJ1-3; D gene ambiguous. V dropped 5 bases and J dropped 0 bases, with 11 bases sitting between them. The CDR3 is 15 amino acids. The CDR3 here is CASSPTIVSGNTIYF. The CDR3 DNA sequence: TGTGCCAGCAGTCCGACAATAGTCTCTGGAAACACCATATATTTT.

At least ten counts were recorded for this clonotype. The J gene is TRBJ2-3, the V gene TRBV6-2 or TRBV6-3, with 8 nucleotides matching TRBD2. J gave up 0 bases and V 6 bases, and 8 bases lay outside the gene matches. The CDR3 is 16 residues long. The germline V gene encodes CDR1 MNHEY and CDR2 SVGEGT. CDR3: CASSRGTRDSTDTQYF. CDR3 nucleotide sequence: TGTGCCAGCAGCCGAGGGACTAGGGACAGCACAGATACGCAGTATTTT.

This clonotype was seen many times. The chain carries TRBV12-3 or TRBV12-4 and TRBJ2-2; perhaps TRBD1 as D (6 bases). CDR3 size: 15 residues. With 5 bases removed from V and 1 base from J, the gap between germline ends came to 11 bases. CDR3 in DNA: TGTGCCAGCAGTCCCCGACAGGTGAACACCGGGGAGCTGTTTTTT. Translation gives CASSPRQVNTGELFF.